This passage covers 19 T cell receptor beta chains from one sample sequenced in a study of T cell responses to AZD1222 COVID-19 vaccine. Sequencing was performed with immunoSEQ multiplex PCR; in TCRdb, only in-frame clones are kept and a portion is missing. This sample has approximately 180,000 clones, with more than 80% found just once. The specimen was peripheral blood, collected 28 days after the second dose of the MenACWY control vaccine. The receptor source for this set is an adult who received the MenACWY meningococcal vaccine as a control.

The rearrangement links TRBV28 to TRBJ1-1, with 9 bases lining up with TRBD1. The CDR3 covers 15 residues. V dropped 5 bases and J dropped 2; count of bases not matched to a gene: 6. The germline gives CDR1 MDHEN, CDR2 SYDVKM. This chain's CDR3 is CASSVEGQGNTEAFF. The CDR3, as DNA: TGTGCCAGCAGTGTTGAGGGACAGGGAAACACTGAAGCTTTCTTT. Looking up the rest from reference TRBV28 and TRBJ1-1 gives the full variable domain: DVKVTQSSRYLVKRTGEKVFLECVQDMDHENMFWYRQDPGLGLRLIYFSYDVKMKEKGDIPEGYSVSREKKERFSLILESASTNQTSMYLCASSVEGQGNTEAFFGQGTRLTVV.

This clone was counted a single time. This chain links TRBV5-1 with TRBJ1-2; 8 bases line up with TRBD1. The V gene end was trimmed by 2 bases and the J gene end by 6 bases; junction bases not matched to a gene: 3. Germline V gene data show CDR1 as SGHRS and CDR2 as YFSETQ. The CDR3 is 13 residues long. CDR3 nucleotides: TGCGCCAGCAGCTTAGGACAGGGCGATGGCTACACCTTC. The encoded protein is CASSLGQGDGYTF. Using reference TRBV5-1 and TRBJ1-2 for the parts outside the CDR3, the full variable domain is KAGVTQTPRYLIKTRGQQVTLSCSPISGHRSVSWYQQTPGQGLQFLFEYFSETQRNKGNFPGRFSGRQFSNSRSEMNVSTLELGDSALYLCASSLGQGDGYTFGSGTRLTVV.

This chain joins TRBV28 and TRBJ2-6; D tentatively reads TRBD1 or TRBD2 (5 bases each). Germline V lookup: CDR1 MDHEN, CDR2 SYDVKM. V was cut by 5 bases and J by 2 bases, with 7 bases left in between. The CDR3 totals 14 residues. DNA for the CDR3: TGTGCCAGCAGTGGGGGTGCTGGGGCCAACGTCCTGACTTTC. Its translation is CASSGGAGANVLTF.

The rearrangement uses TRBV23-1 and TRBJ1-2, with 9 nucleotides matching TRBD1. TRBV23-1 is noted as an ORF with a role that remains uncertain. This CDR3 is 16 amino acids long. The junction had 10 bases not matched to a gene; V was cut back by 6 bases and J by 2 bases. In nucleotides, the CDR3 is TGCGCCAGCAGAACAGGCGGGGGACAGGGAAACTATGGCTACACCTTC. Translated: CASRTGGGQGNYGYTF.

The chain couples TRBV30 to TRBJ2-3; perhaps D is TRBD1 or TRBD2 (6 bases each). CDR1 and CDR2 from the germline V gene are GTSNPN and SVGIG (reference sequence). The CDR3 covers 13 residues. The CDR3 region has the DNA TGTGCTAGCGATAGCGGAGGGGGGGATACGCAGTATTTT. This sequence encodes CASDSGGGDTQYF.

About this clone: At one end, the junction sequence differs from germline, possibly due to a read error. CDR3 protein: CASSLTGMKTEAFF. The CDR3, as DNA: TGTGCCAGCAGCTTAACAGGGATGAAAACTGAAGCTTTCTTT. The chain employs TRBV7-2 and TRBJ1-1; tentative D call: TRBD1 (6 bases). Germline CDR1 is SGHTA and CDR2 is FQGNSA. The CDR3 extends over 14 amino acids.

The rearrangement links TRBV9 to TRBJ1-6, with D possibly TRBD1 on 5 matching bases. Germline assignment: CDR1 SGDLS and CDR2 YYNGEE. The CDR3 extends over 13 amino acids. V lost 2 bases and J lost 10, with 10 bases in between. CDR3: CASSVLGESPLHF. The CDR3 DNA reads TGTGCCAGCAGCGTTTTAGGGGAATCACCCCTCCACTTT.

The chain combines TRBV19 with TRBJ2-7; D could derive from TRBD1 or TRBD2 (7 bases each). The V and J ends lost 4 bases and 1 base respectively, with 14 bases between them. The CDR3 covers 15 residues. Germline loops: CDR1 LNHDA, CDR2 SQIVND (reference sequence). The CDR3 DNA sequence: TGTGCCAGTAGTACTCACAGGGGAGGGTCCTACGAGCAGTACTTC. It translates to CASSTHRGGSYEQYF. Drawing the rest from reference TRBV19 and TRBJ2-7, the complete variable domain is DGGITQSPKYLFRKEGQNVTLSCEQNLNHDAMYWYRQDPGQGLRLIYYSQIVNDFQKGDIAEGYSVSREKKESFPLTVTSAQKNPTAFYLCASSTHRGGSYEQYFGPGTRLTVT.

The rearrangement joins TRBV3-1 (or the pseudogene TRBV3-2) to TRBJ1-4, with no clear D. The germline V gene encodes CDR1 LGHDT and CDR2 YNNKEL (reference sequence). V dropped 3 bases and J dropped 3 bases, with 11 bases sitting between them. The CDR3 length is 15 residues. The CDR3 protein is CASSQRILPNEKLFF. The CDR3 DNA sequence: TGTGCCAGCAGCCAGCGCATACTACCTAATGAAAAACTGTTTTTT.

This chain uses TRBV11-2 with TRBJ2-7, with D unclear. The CDR3 is 13 amino acids. The V and J ends lost 3 bases and 5 bases respectively, with 11 bases between them. Germline values: CDR1 SGHAT, CDR2 FQNNGV. CDR3: CASSLRGGDEQYF. DNA for the CDR3: TGTGCCAGCAGCTTGCGAGGTGGGGACGAGCAGTACTTC. The full variable domain, in which reference TRBV11-2 and TRBJ2-7 provide the parts outside the CDR3, is EAGVAQSPRYKIIEKRQSVAFWCNPISGHATLYWYQQILGQGPKLLIQFQNNGVVDDSQLPKDRFSAERLKGVDSTLKIQPAKLEDSAVYLCASSLRGGDEQYFGPGTRLTVT.

V usage is TRBV11-3 and J usage is TRBJ2-1, with D possibly matching TRBD1 (5 bases). The germline V gene encodes CDR1 SGHNT and CDR2 YENEEA. The V end lost 5 bases, the J end lost 6 bases, and 11 bases lay between the germline ends. The CDR3 runs 13 residues. The CDR3 DNA follows: TGTGCCAGCAGCCAGACAGCTTCCAATGAGCAGTTCTTC. Its protein product is CASSQTASNEQFF. The variable domain in full, completed from reference TRBV11-3 and TRBJ2-1, reads EAGVVQSPRYKIIEKKQPVAFWCNPISGHNTLYWYLQNLGQGPELLIRYENEEAVDDSQLPKDRFSAERLKGVDSTLKIQPAELGDSAVYLCASSQTASNEQFFGPGTRLTVL.

The chain recombines TRBV30 with TRBJ1-2; D unclear. The CDR3 covers 12 residues. Trimming pared 2 bases from V and 9 bases from J, leaving 13 bases between. Germline loops: CDR1 GTSNPN, CDR2 SVGIG (reference sequence). The CDR3 nucleotides read TGTGCCTGGAGTCCCGTCAGTTCGAGCTACACCTTC. Its translation: CAWSPVSSSYTF.

The gene calls are TRBV15 and TRBJ1-4; no definite D call. CDR1 and CDR2 (germline): LNHNV, YYDKDF (reference sequence). The CDR3 is made up of 11 amino acids. Trimming took off 0 bases at V and 13 bases at J, with 6 bases between the two ends. The CDR3 is CATSRDVGLFF. The DNA for the CDR3 is TGTGCCACCAGCAGAGATGTTGGACTGTTTTTT.

J is TRBJ2-1 and V is TRBV24-1, with D uncertain. The germline V gene has CDR1 KGHDR and CDR2 SFDVKD. The CDR3 has 12 amino acids. V lost 1 base, J lost 7 bases, and 4 bases lay in between. The CDR3 region has the DNA TGTGCCACCAGTGATTTTGGTAATGAGCAGTTCTTC. It specifies CATSDFGNEQFF.

The V call is TRBV28, the J call TRBJ1-1; perhaps TRBD1 as D (6 bases). The V gene's germline CDR1 is MDHEN and CDR2 SYDVKM. The CDR3 is 15 amino acids. Between the trimmed V and J ends, which lost 3 bases and 4 bases, there was a span of 15 bases. The CDR3 here is CASSFRIQGGTEAFF. The DNA for the CDR3 is TGTGCCAGCAGTTTTCGCATACAGGGCGGCACTGAAGCTTTCTTT.

This clone was seen only a few times. The gene calls are TRBV6-5 and TRBJ1-1; 7 bases line up with TRBD1. There are 14 residues in the CDR3. The germline V gene encodes CDR1 MNHEY and CDR2 SVGAGI. V gave up 5 bases and J gave up 8 bases; unmatched junction bases: 11. The CDR3 loop is CASSRYRGGGEAFF. CDR3 nucleotide sequence: TGTGCCAGCAGTCGTTACAGGGGTGGCGGAGAAGCTTTCTTT.

The chain employs TRBV28 and TRBJ2-7, with a weak D call TRBD1 (6 bases). V was trimmed by 2 bases and J by 5 bases, leaving 13 bases between them. The CDR3 spans 14 residues. In germline, CDR1 is MDHEN, CDR2 SYDVKM. The CDR3 loop is CASSLPLNRDEQYF. The CDR3 nucleotides are TGTGCCAGCAGTTTACCACTCAACAGGGACGAGCAGTACTTC.

The V and J genes are TRBV6-5 and TRBJ2-7; TRBD2 agrees at 12 bases. The V and J ends lost 8 bases and 5 bases, in that order; junction bases with no gene match: 7. Germline loops: CDR1 MNHEY, CDR2 SVGAGI. This CDR3 has 14 amino acids. As DNA, the CDR3 is TGTGCCAGCCAACTAGCGGGAGGTACCGACGAGCAGTACTTC. Amino acids: CASQLAGGTDEQYF.

The V call is TRBV7-8, the J call TRBJ1-6; D not resolved. The V gene lost 1 base and the J gene lost 8 bases, with 15 bases spanning the gap. Per germline, CDR1 SGHVS and CDR2 FQNEAQ. CDR3 length equals 16 residues. The CDR3 nucleotides read TGTGCCAGCAGCTTAGAGTCTACCCGAGGTGATTCACCCCTCCACTTT. Its protein product is CASSLESTRGDSPLHF.